Included here is one TCR beta chain sequence, with context. It lacks a known antigen. Base qualities are not recorded, but no much larger clone differs from it by a single base. This sample stems from a study of cytomegalovirus exposure and HLA in healthy donors (dated by TCRdb to about 2017). As for the study more broadly: In an earlier analysis of approximately 640 of the donors, 276 Gb of sequence data and approximately 100 million unique TCR beta sequences from about 190 million T cells were reported. An early release that covered fewer than 750 HLA-typed donors contained 250 to 350 gigabases of sequencing data and 80 million or so unique TCR sequences. The later analysis used no new phenotypic data to find candidate immune exposures, relying instead on TCR beta sequences and their occurrence across donors. A separate validation cohort of roughly 130 different subjects was used in addition to the 666-subject first cohort. All discovery cohort repertoires had been generated on a single sequencing platform. Class I and class II HLA loci were covered by the typing at four-digit resolution. Using immunosequencing, the study profiled T cell repertoires from some 670 subjects and related those repertoires to cytomegalovirus serostatus. Of the approximately 400 genotyped donors, about 80% fell in the genetic ancestry cluster associated with self-reported Caucasian donors. Typing coverage varied by locus: roughly 620-640 donors for A, B, C, DRB1 and DQB1; approximately 560 for DQA1; about 570 for DPA1; approximately 490 for DPB1. High-throughput TCR immunosequencing, statistical association of individual TCRs with disease status, and machine learning were combined to predict cytomegalovirus infection status. An earlier analysis of approximately 500 of the donors applied high-throughput TCR beta sequencing to assess whether each TCR beta V gene segment acted as functional or pseudogenic. Because of strong linkage in the cohort, roughly 5 DR-DQ haplotypes were treated as single units for association and clustering. The study was designed to test whether signatures of past pathogen exposure could be identified by cataloging public T cell receptors. Across about 370 genotyped donors of the cohort, an average of approximately 200,000 unique TCR beta nucleotide sequences per donor were sequenced, and roughly 17% of those sequences were non-productive. A later genetic analysis used genome-wide SNP genotypes for about three fifths of the roughly 700 donors, treating that subset as a discovery cohort. A later analysis re-analyzed previously published TCR beta repertoires from about 600 donors and added high-resolution HLA genotyping to study TCR occurrence patterns. Donor age, sex, ethnicity and CMV serostatus were compiled alongside the repertoire data. Study-level results and caveats: It was suggested by the authors that the approach could potentially be generalized to other disease states and immunological phenotypes. A later analysis found that HLA-associated TCR beta chains were more clonally expanded and had lower generation probabilities than equally common non-associated chains. A cluster of highly shared sequence variants was judged likely to represent a technical artifact of the sequencing pipeline. Three of the identified cytomegalovirus-associated TCR beta chains were confirmed in vitro to be specific for cytomegalovirus antigens. A total of fewer than 200 TCR beta chains were listed by the study as associated with cytomegalovirus. Strong co-occurrence of HLA alleles, especially DR and DQ, made assigning TCR associations to individual alleles difficult. The classifier was reported to diagnose cytomegalovirus status with high specificity and sensitivity in both the original cohort and the validation cohort. A later genetic analysis associated a missense DCLRE1C variant with V-gene and J-gene trimming of TCR beta chains, and an independent cohort replicated the association. Broadly in line with IMGT annotations, most TCR beta V segments showed up in productive rearrangements about 90% or about 30% of the time in an earlier analysis of 587 of the donors. The earlier analysis of some 540 of the donors excluded approximately 15 rarely observed V segments, including chromosome 9 orphons, because counts were too low. A later analysis associated about 17,000 TCR beta sequences with specific HLA alleles at a false discovery rate of 0.05. According to a later analysis, most CMV-associated TCR beta chains appeared to be HLA-restricted, and the HLA associations seemed to be driven largely by CMV exposure. Because HLA typing was unavailable for some donors at each locus, only the typed subset was used in association tests. The cohort was sequenced for TCR beta chains only, and without alpha or paired-chain data the features that could be detected were limited. Across donors, most TCR sequences were observed very rarely, whereas some public TCRs were present in many individuals. Some IMGT-functional V segments, including TRBV6-2 and TRBV6-3, could not be distinguished by the 87-base-pair reads and were therefore excluded. Sequencing depth was assumed to be roughly uniform across donors in the presence/absence analyses, though that assumption may not hold. In a later analysis, the rate of TCR association differed among HLA loci, with DRB1 alleles having the most associated TCRs and HLA-C alleles having the fewest. For the cohort, immune exposure information was limited to CMV serostatus. Several of the top co-occurrence clusters appeared to be linked to parvovirus B19, influenza, CMV and Epstein-Barr virus, according to a later analysis. Linkage disequilibrium might explain the correlated functional status among segregating V segments, but an unknown experimental factor could not be ruled out. A further reported finding was that TCR beta sequences accurately predicted the HLA-A and HLA-B alleles for most subjects in the first cohort. A later genetic analysis reported fewer N-insertions in productive TCRs among donors in an Asian-associated ancestry cluster than the approximately 670-donor mean.

From the germline V gene, CDR1 is SGHRS and CDR2 is YFSETQ. There are 15 amino acids in the CDR3, from cysteine to phenylalanine inclusive. Only the CDR3 DNA is retained, 45 bases long and in frame from the first base. At the junction V is shortened by 0 bases and J by 3 bases, with 12 bases in between. The cohort comprised 710 or so healthy bone marrow donors. All cohort members were sampled while nominally healthy, although unrecorded immune exposures were likely present. The donor tested CMV seropositive and was one of the 289 seropositive cohort members. Every donor gave a peripheral blood sample, and the peripheral blood mononuclear cells from that sample were used for TCR beta sequencing. Genomic DNA extraction from the blood cell samples was performed with the Qiagen DNeasy Blood Extraction Kit. Library preparation used the immunoSEQ multiplex PCR assay. For the multiplex PCR, a mixture combining 60 forward primers for TCR Vbeta segments and 13 reverse primers for TCR Jbeta segments was used. The CDR3 region of rearranged TCR beta genes was amplified from genomic DNA with a multiplex PCR assay. The Illumina HiSeq System was used to sequence the amplified TCR beta libraries as 87-base-pair reads. On the authors' methods: A later analysis counted tens of millions of unique TCR beta chains across the roughly 700 repertoires, and around 12 million of these chains were shared by at least two donors. Raw reads were error-corrected and collapsed into unique sequences with a nearest-neighbor algorithm that merged closely related sequences to remove PCR and sequencing errors. V, D and J gene segments were assigned by aligning CDR3 sequences to IMGT reference sequences. For a sequence to be retained, at least a six-nucleotide match to both a V gene segment and a J gene segment was required. Rearrangements were classified as productive when the CDR3 lacked stop codons and remained in frame with V and J, and all other rearrangements were classified as non-productive. Following IMGT convention, CDR3 was defined as the stretch from the second conserved V-encoded cysteine to the conserved J-encoded phenylalanine. In an earlier analysis of around 540 of the donors, sequences lacking an unambiguous match to a single V gene segment were excluded. An earlier analysis of some 610 of the donors called V segments functional above 56.7% productive rearrangements and segregating when the between-donor standard deviation exceeded 5%. A statistical classification framework was built for diagnosing cytomegalovirus status from the catalog of TCR beta chain sequences. In a later analysis, TCR nucleotide sequences were compared against IMGT/GENE-DB human TR gene sequences so that V and J genes could be assigned. Using the TCRdist pipeline, a later analysis assigned CDR3 sequences along with most-parsimonious VDJ recombination scenarios. In a later analysis, every TCR beta chain was defined by the combination of its CDR3 amino acid sequence and its V-gene family, and reads without a unique V-gene family were dropped. As a way to deal with suspected cross-contamination and a sequencing artifact, a later analysis dropped under 600 nucleotide sequences that were highly shared and had low generation probability. In a later analysis, a clonal expansion index for each public chain was calculated from normalized within-repertoire ranks of inferred template counts. In a later analysis, generation probabilities were computed using a VDJ recombination model fitted to out-of-frame rearrangements, and the results were checked against IGoR. A later analysis scored TCR-TCR, TCR-HLA and TCR-CMV co-occurrence with hypergeometric tests, applying a repertoire-size bias correction to TCR pairs. In a later analysis, false discovery rates were estimated by permuting HLA or CMV assignments 20 times. A later analysis grouped co-occurring TCRs with DBSCAN, adding TCRdist sequence similarity when clustering within HLA-allele-positive subsets. Repertoires with fewer than 30,000 or more than 120,000 public chains, plus five repertoires with anomalous nucleotide sharing, were excluded from co-occurrence clustering. The clones in this table, taken by TCRdb from immuneACCESS, are in-frame only. Not every clone is retained; where verified, under half of the shortfall comes from an unresolved V gene, and the cause of the rest is unknown. Clone size and the V and J calls come from that table; the DNA yielded D and trimming. This sample has 150,000 to 200,000 clones in its table, and roughly 65% of those were observed once. About 4.5% of the sample comes from the top ten.

Sequenced: PBMCs. This TCR came from a young man in good health and CMV-seropositive. Recombination joined TRBV5-1 with TRBJ1-1; 5 matching bases give a weak D call of TRBD1. The CDR3 has the sequence CASSLAAGRHTEAFF. The sequence in DNA is TGCGCCAGCAGCTTGGCCGCAGGGCGACACACTGAAGCTTTCTTT. With the portions outside the CDR3 filled from the reference TRBV5-1 and TRBJ1-1 genes, the complete variable region becomes KAGVTQTPRYLIKTRGQQVTLSCSPISGHRSVSWYQQTPGQGLQFLFEYFSETQRNKGNFPGRFSGRQFSNSRSEMNVSTLELGDSALYLCASSLAAGRHTEAFFGQGTRLTVV.